The 32 T cell receptor beta chains presented below share a single source sample, sequenced in a study of tumor-infiltrating lymphocytes in primary liver carcinoma. For each extraction, RNA and DNA were obtained together from 20-30 mg of unsorted bulk tissue. TCR beta cDNA came from about 470 ng total RNA, primed with a constant-region primer. Libraries covering TCR beta were generated through three nested multiplex PCR rounds (using a slightly modified ARM-PCR). Two initial PCR rounds of around 10 cycles each paired TRBV1-TRBV30 forward primers with a C-beta reverse primer. MiXCR, applied by TCRdb to the multiplex PCR reads, yields one record per CDR3 protein. The sample lists 40,000 to 55,000 distinct CDR3 sequences, about 80% occurring once. Sequenced input: liver tumor tissue from sampling region 5. Sample subset: tumor region T5, tumor centre. Receptor source: a man in his forties with primary liver carcinoma and hepatitis B virus infection.

The J gene is TRBJ2-2, the V gene TRBV5-1; D is possibly TRBD2 (6 bases). The V gene lost 2 bases and the J gene lost 0 bases, with 8 bases spanning the gap. CDR3 length equals 15 residues. Germline V CDR1 and CDR2: SGHRS, YFSETQ. The CDR3 coding sequence is TGCGCCAGCAGCTTAGGGGACTCGAACACCGGGGAGCTGTTTTTT. This codes for CASSLGDSNTGELFF. Complete variable domain (other parts from reference TRBV5-1 and TRBJ2-2): KAGVTQTPRYLIKTRGQQVTLSCSPISGHRSVSWYQQTPGQGLQFLFEYFSETQRNKGNFPGRFSGRQFSNSRSEMNVSTLELGDSALYLCASSLGDSNTGELFFGEGSRLTVL.

A word on this clonotype: One junction end disagrees with the germline gene, perhaps due to a read error. The V call is TRBV6-6, the J call TRBJ1-3, with D tentatively TRBD1 (6 bases). The V gene's germline CDR1 is MNHNY and CDR2 SVGAGI (reference sequence). The CDR3 has 15 residues. The CDR3: CASSLRGPPGSTIYF. The CDR3 DNA is TGTGCCAGCAGCCTCCGGGGGCCTCCTGGAAGCACCATATATTTT.

CDR3 DNA: TGCAGTGCTAGTGCCAGCGTAGTTAATCAGCCCCAGCATTTT. It yields the protein CSASASVVNQPQHF. V is TRBV20-1 and J is TRBJ1-5; the D is unclear. Germline-derived CDR1 and CDR2 are DFQATT and SNEGSKA (reference sequence). There are 14 residues in the CDR3. V lost 3 bases, J lost 4 bases, and 13 bases lay in between.

Concerning this clonotype: Sequence at one end of the junction differs from germline and may be a read error. V and J are TRBV5-4 and TRBJ2-1; 8 positions agree with TRBD2. CDR1 and CDR2 (germline): SGHNT, YYREEE (reference sequence). The CDR3 is made up of 15 amino acids. CDR3 coding DNA: TGTGCCAGCAGCCAGAGTAGCGGGGACTACAATGGGCAGTTCTTC. Translation gives CASSQSSGDYNGQFF.

This clonotype was observed once. At one boundary the junction diverges from the germline segment, which might be a read error. The chain links TRBV6-5 to TRBJ1-2; 8 positions match TRBD1. Germline CDR1 MNHEY, CDR2 SVGAGI. The CDR3 covers 13 residues. The CDR3 sequence: CDSRTGINYGYTF. CDR3 DNA: TGTGACAGCAGGACAGGGATTAACTATGGTTACACCTTC.

Of note for this clonotype: A junction boundary mismatches the germline segment, possibly from a read error. CDR3 region: CTSSSGGSSVVVRTDTQYF. The CDR3 bases are TGTACCAGCAGCTCTGGGGGAAGCTCTGTTGTAGTCCGCACAGATACGCAGTATTTT. V usage is TRBV11-1 and J usage is TRBJ2-3; D assignment may be TRBD1 or TRBD2 (5 bases each). The CDR3 extends over 19 amino acids. From germline, CDR1 is SGHAT and CDR2 FQDESV (reference sequence).

The chain recombines TRBV6-2 or TRBV6-3 with TRBJ2-1; 14 positions agree with TRBD2. Germline V gives CDR1 MNHEY, CDR2 SVGEGT. The junction had 5 bases not matched to a gene; V was cut back by 5 bases and J by 2 bases. The CDR3 spans 17 residues. CDR3 sequence reads: CASSLRLAGGPYNEQFF. For the CDR3, the DNA is TGTGCCAGCAGTCTAAGACTAGCGGGAGGGCCCTACAATGAGCAGTTCTTC.

As concerns this clonotype: This may come from a read error, since a much larger clone is one base off. The CDR3 end shows no conserved phenylalanine or tryptophan, and so a read error is likely. CDR3 DNA: TGTGCCGGCAGTTACTCCGGACTAGCGGGCCAAAATAGGTACAATGAGCAGTTCATC. Protein: CAGSYSGLAGQNRYNEQFI. The V and J genes are TRBV6-5 and TRBJ2-1, with 11 bases identical to TRBD2. CDR3 length equals 19 residues. Germline CDR1 MNHEY, CDR2 SVGAGI.

In regard to this clonotype: This likely comes from a read error, as the CDR3 has no conserved phenylalanine or tryptophan at its end. The chain uses TRBV11-1 and TRBJ1-6; no reliable D call. The CDR3 length is 13 residues. Germline V gene data show CDR1 as SGHAT and CDR2 as FQDESV (reference sequence). CDR3 coding DNA: TGTGCTAGCGGCCGGGCACTGGTTTCACCCCTCCACATT. Its translation is CASGRALVSPLHI.

Note on this clonotype: The junction and the germline gene differ at one end; a read error may be behind it. This chain links TRBV11-3 with TRBJ2-7; no definite D call. This CDR3 is 14 amino acids long. Looked up from germline, CDR1 is SGHNT and CDR2 is YENEEA. The CDR3: CASSTGEGYYVQYF. CDR3 nucleotides: TGTGCCAGCAGCACTGGAGAAGGGTACTACGTGCAGTACTTC.

This clonotype was counted once. This rearrangement joins TRBV11-2 to TRBJ2-1; 7 nucleotides agree with TRBD2. After removal of 0 bases from V and 7 bases from J, the junction contained 12 bases not matched to a gene. CDR3 length equals 17 residues. In germline, CDR1 is SGHAT, CDR2 FQNNGV. CDR3 loop: CASSLDRCGRFYNEQFF. CDR3 nucleotides: TGTGCCAGCAGCTTAGATAGGTGCGGGAGATTCTATAATGAGCAGTTCTTC.

The table lists this clonotype with many counts. The V gene is TRBV28, the J gene TRBJ2-7; TRBD1 might be the D (5 bases). The germline gives CDR1 MDHEN, CDR2 SYDVKM. The V end lost 6 bases, the J end lost 5 bases, and 17 bases lay between the germline ends. The CDR3 is made up of 14 amino acids. The CDR3 is CASSSGGAVNEQYF. The CDR3 DNA is TGTGCCAGCAGCTCAGGTGGGGCGGTCAACGAGCAGTACTTC.

Remarks on this clonotype: Sequence at one end of the junction differs from germline and may be a read error. The V and J genes are TRBV29-1 and TRBJ2-5; TRBD2 is a possible D gene (5 bases). The CDR3 spans 15 residues. CDR1 and CDR2 (germline): SQVTM, ANQGSEA. The CDR3 bases are TGCAGCGTTGCCCATCTTGTGGGAATGGGAGAGACCCAATACTTC. This translates into CSVAHLVGMGETQYF.

As to this clonotype: Lacking the conserved final phenylalanine or tryptophan, this CDR3 likely reflects a read error. The chain has TRBV10-3 and TRBJ2-7; D is unresolved. The CDR3 runs to 13 residues. The V end was cut by 4 bases, the J end by 6 bases, with 13 bases between. CDR1 and CDR2 (germline): ENHRY, SYGVKD. The CDR3 sequence: CAISGPWKLEQYI. CDR3 bases: TGTGCCATCAGTGGGCCGTGGAAGCTCGAGCAGTACATC.

In the case of this clonotype: A junction boundary mismatches the germline segment, possibly from a read error. This sequence joins TRBV11-2 and TRBJ2-1, with D perhaps matching TRBD2 (5 bases). The CDR3 has 16 residues. Germline V gene sequence: CDR1 SGHAT, CDR2 FQNNGV. Here the CDR3 DNA reads TGTACCAGCAGCCGGACTGGCGGCAGCTCCTACAATGAGCAGTTCTTC. This codes for CTSSRTGGSSYNEQFF.

On this clonotype: This likely comes from a read error, as the CDR3 has no conserved phenylalanine or tryptophan at its end. The chain links TRBV12-3 or TRBV12-4 to TRBJ1-1; no clear D gene. The CDR3 extends over 14 amino acids. Trimming pared 7 bases from V and 3 bases from J, leaving 15 bases between. The CDR3 reads CASNLVDWDTEAFI. Written as DNA, the CDR3 is TGTGCCAGCAATTTGGTGGATTGGGACACTGAAGCTTTCATT.

As for this clonotype: The conserved final phenylalanine or tryptophan is absent from the CDR3, which likely points to a read error. This chain joins TRBV5-1 and TRBJ2-1, with D possibly being TRBD2 (5 bases). V lost 6 bases, J lost 4 bases, and 14 bases lay in between. CDR1 and CDR2 (germline): SGHRS, YFSETQ. The CDR3 runs to 14 residues. CDR3: CASTLAGGYNEQFL. Here the CDR3 DNA reads TGCGCCAGCACGTTAGCCGGAGGTTACAATGAGCAGTTCCTC.

This clonotype was observed many times. The chain links TRBV4-2 to TRBJ2-1, with TRBD2 identical over 9 bases. The CDR3 sequence is 18 residues long. The germline gives CDR1 LGHNA, CDR2 YNFKEQ. V was pared by 0 bases and J by 10 bases, with 16 bases of the junction left unmatched. The CDR3 here is CASSQDSLAGSPSGEQFF. CDR3 coding DNA: TGTGCCAGCAGCCAAGATAGTCTAGCGGGGAGCCCGTCCGGGGAGCAGTTCTTC.

Turning to this clonotype: The CDR3 does not close with the conserved phenylalanine or tryptophan, likely indicating a read error. This chain joins TRBV29-1 and TRBJ1-1, with a weak D call TRBD1 (6 bases). This CDR3 contains 13 residues. The V end lost 6 bases, the J end lost 3 bases, and 14 bases lay between the germline ends. Germline V gene lookup returns CDR1 SQVTM and CDR2 ANQGSEA. This CDR3 reads CSVRGRGDTEAFL. CDR3 coding DNA: TGCAGCGTCAGGGGACGCGGGGACACTGAAGCTTTCCTT.

As to this clonotype: Its ends do not fully match the called genes, so a read error is possible. This rearrangement joins TRBV11-2 to TRBJ2-7, with D possibly matching TRBD2 (6 bases). This CDR3 region has 15 residues. CDR1 and CDR2 (germline): SGHAT, FQNNGV. DNA for the CDR3: TGTGCTAGTAGCTTAGGGCCGGGAGCGGACTACAAGCAGTACTTC. Translated: CASSLGPGADYKQYF.

Of note for this clonotype: The final CDR3 position lacks the conserved phenylalanine or tryptophan, pointing to a likely read error. The chain recombines TRBV11-1 with TRBJ2-1; 12 bases are a match to TRBD2. This CDR3 comprises 16 residues. Germline loops: CDR1 SGHAT, CDR2 FQDESV (reference sequence). The junction had 12 bases not matched to a gene; V was cut back by 5 bases and J by 10 bases. The CDR3 coding sequence is TGTGCCAGCAGCCCCCGGAGACTAGCGGGAGTAGGGGAGCAGTTCTCC. Residues: CASSPRRLAGVGEQFS.

Remarks on this clonotype: The conserved phenylalanine or tryptophan is not found at the CDR3 terminus, so this likely reflects a read error. The gene calls are TRBV4-2 and TRBJ1-4; D gene unclear. The CDR3 consists of 14 residues. Germline V lookup: CDR1 LGHNA, CDR2 YNFKEQ. DNA of the CDR3: TGTGGCAGCACCCCTGGCAGGACGCAGGAAAAACTGTTTCTT. Translated: CGSTPGRTQEKLFL.

A note on this clonotype: The junction departs from the called germline gene at one end, perhaps through a read error. The CDR3 loop is CASSSGSRIPGSSGANVLTF. CDR3 nucleotide sequence: TGTGCCAGCAGCTCGGGGTCGAGAATCCCTGGATCCTCTGGGGCCAACGTCCTGACTTTC. This rearrangement joins TRBV5-1 to TRBJ2-6, with a tentative D call TRBD2 (5 bases). Germline V gene lookup returns CDR1 SGHRS and CDR2 YFSETQ. CDR3 length equals 20 residues.

The J gene is TRBJ2-4, the V gene TRBV29-1; D unclear. The germline V and J ends were trimmed by 5 bases and 6 bases, with 8 bases remaining between them. Germline V gives CDR1 SQVTM, CDR2 ANQGSEA. The CDR3 is 11 amino acids. DNA of the CDR3: TGCAGCGTTTGGGGTTTAAACATTCAGTACTTC. This sequence encodes CSVWGLNIQYF.

Concerning this clonotype: One end of the junction fails to match germline, which may point to a read error. This chain uses TRBV6-2 or TRBV6-3 with TRBJ2-1; weak D call: TRBD1 (6 bases). This CDR3 has 16 amino acids. Germline V gene lookup returns CDR1 MNHEY and CDR2 SVGEGT. CDR3 nucleotide sequence: TGTGCCAGCAGCTCCCCGGAACAGGGTACCTACAATGAACAGTTCTTC. This translates into CASSSPEQGTYNEQFF.

A note on this clonotype: Possible read error: a much larger clone is one base away. No conserved phenylalanine or tryptophan is present at the end of the CDR3, so a read error is the likely explanation. The CDR3 DNA sequence: TGTGCCAGCTCACCTGATATGAGTTCCGCAGATACGCAGTATTCT. It translates to CASSPDMSSADTQYS. This chain uses TRBV18 with TRBJ2-3; D ambiguous. Trimming shortened V by 3 bases and J by 4 bases, and 14 bases separated the two germline ends. The germline V gene encodes CDR1 KGHSH and CDR2 LQKENI. The CDR3 is 15 amino acids.

As for this clonotype: At one end, the junction sequence differs from germline, possibly due to a read error. The chain joins TRBV12-3 or TRBV12-4 to TRBJ2-7; D not resolved. The CDR3 length is 13 residues. CDR3 sequence reads: CASSLGFSYERYF. The DNA for the CDR3 is TGTGCCAGCAGTTTAGGGTTCTCATACGAGCGGTACTTC.

Comment on this clonotype: Lacking the conserved final phenylalanine or tryptophan, this CDR3 likely reflects a read error. The DNA of the CDR3 is TGCGCCAGTAGCTCCCGACCCCCGGGACTAGACGGCGAGCAGTACTAC. This sequence encodes CASSSRPPGLDGEQYY. The chain has TRBV5-1 and TRBJ2-7; TRBD2 aligns across 8 bases. The CDR3 covers 16 residues. Germline V gene data show CDR1 as SGHRS and CDR2 as YFSETQ.

The gene calls are TRBV6-5 and TRBJ1-2; TRBD1 matches 12 bases. The CDR3 extends over 16 amino acids. The germline CDR1 and CDR2 sequences are MNHEY and SVGAGI. The CDR3 here is CTNRDTGTGGGYGYTF. The CDR3 DNA is TGTACCAACAGGGACACCGGGACAGGGGGCGGCTATGGCTACACCTTC.

Note on this clonotype: The conserved final phenylalanine or tryptophan is absent from the CDR3, which likely points to a read error. The chain links TRBV11-1 to TRBJ2-1; D possibly corresponds to TRBD2 (6 bases). The CDR3 extends over 16 amino acids. From germline, CDR1 is SGHAT and CDR2 FQDESV (reference sequence). CDR3: CSSRKKMRIGGDDQFL. The CDR3 region has the DNA TGTTCCAGCAGAAAAAAGATGAGGATAGGAGGGGATGATCAGTTCTTG.

This clonotype was detected only once. At one of its ends the junction is not consistent with the germline gene, which may arise from a read error. This chain uses TRBV10-3 with TRBJ1-2; 9 bases align to TRBD1. Germline lookup yields CDR1 ENHRY and CDR2 SYGVKD. The CDR3 sequence is 14 residues long. The CDR3 here is CAISETGTGYGYIF. DNA of the CDR3: TGTGCCATCTCTGAAACCGGGACAGGGTATGGCTACATCTTC.

This sequence joins TRBV13 and TRBJ1-1; no definite D call. This CDR3 region has 12 residues. Germline loops: CDR1 PRHDT, CDR2 FYEKMQ (reference sequence). V lost 5 bases, J lost 10 bases, and 14 bases lay in between. The CDR3 loop is CASSTMVGGAFF. In DNA, the CDR3 is TGTGCCAGCAGCACCATGGTTGGTGGAGCTTTCTTT.